Shown below are 11 T cell receptor beta chains from a single sample sequenced in a study of regulatory T cells in long-lasting Graves disease. The time point: newly diagnosed GD, antithyroid drugs for less than 3 months. From PBMCs, RNA was extracted and then used to make the TCR library. Combining iRepertoire HTBI primers with Arm-PCR of CDR3 regions, the authors built TCR beta libraries. From the multiplex PCR reads, TCRdb called clonotypes with MiXCR, one entry per CDR3 protein. The sample carries 680,000 or so distinct CDR3 sequences, roughly 16% recorded once. This sample also appeared in a second study, on T cells in Graves' hyperthyroidism and ophthalmopathy.

This specimen consisted of peripheral blood mononuclear cells (PBMCs), obtained at new diagnosis, from a patient treated with antithyroid drugs. Every receptor here comes from a woman in her 30s with Graves disease.

This clonotype has ten or more counts. The rearrangement uses TRBV6-1 and TRBJ2-2; D remains unclear. This CDR3 has 14 amino acids. V was cut by 0 bases and J by 6 bases, with 8 bases left in between. Germline V gives CDR1 MNHNS, CDR2 SASEGT. The CDR3 is CASSEAYIPGELFF. CDR3 nucleotide sequence: TGTGCCAGCAGTGAAGCGTACATCCCCGGGGAGCTGTTTTTT.

The chain has TRBV11-1 and TRBJ2-1; 9 nucleotides line up with TRBD1. CDR1 is SGHAT, CDR2 FQDESV, per germline (reference sequence). The CDR3 runs 15 residues. The trim removed 5 bases at V and 10 bases at J, leaving 12 bases unmatched. The CDR3 nucleotides are TGTGCCAGCAGCCAATTCCCCGGGACAGGGTCCGAGCAGTTCTTC. Its translation is CASSQFPGTGSEQFF.

This clonotype occurred many times. The chain joins TRBV28 to TRBJ1-6, with a weak D call TRBD1 (6 bases). CDR1 and CDR2 from the germline V gene are MDHEN and SYDVKM. Trimming shortened V by 5 bases and J by 7 bases, and 15 bases separated the two germline ends. This CDR3 has 15 residues. The CDR3 DNA is TGTGCCAGCAGTCCCTTAGGGGGGGGGAATTCACCCCTCCACTTT. Its protein product is CASSPLGGGNSPLHF.

Ten or more counts support this clonotype. The chain is built from TRBV12-3 or TRBV12-4 and TRBJ2-1; TRBD2 aligns across 7 bases. This CDR3 has 15 amino acids. The V gene end was trimmed by 7 bases and the J gene end by 6 bases; junction bases not matched to a gene: 12. CDR3 protein: CASKPSGIGANEQFF. The CDR3 DNA reads as TGTGCCAGCAAACCGAGCGGGATAGGGGCCAATGAGCAGTTCTTC.

This clonotype was seen ten or more times. The chain recombines TRBV28 with TRBJ1-5; D not resolved. Germline-derived CDR1 and CDR2 are MDHEN and SYDVKM. This CDR3 is built from 13 residues. V was trimmed by 2 bases and J by 7 bases, leaving 9 bases between them. For the CDR3, the DNA is TGTGCCAGCAGTTTACTAGGGCCACAGCCCCAGCATTTT. It encodes CASSLLGPQPQHF.

This chain joins TRBV6-2 or TRBV6-3 and TRBJ2-3, with TRBD2 matching 13 bases. This CDR3 region has 17 residues. Germline lookup yields CDR1 MNHEY and CDR2 SVGEGT. J was trimmed by 3 bases and V by 6 bases; bases with no gene match: 9. For the CDR3, the DNA is TGTGCCAGCAGATCGGGACTAGCGGGAAGTGGGACAGATACGCAGTATTTT. The encoded protein is CASRSGLAGSGTDTQYF.

The chain combines TRBV20-1 with TRBJ2-1; TRBD2 aligns across 9 bases. The CDR3 covers 15 residues. V trimming: 1 base; J trimming: 6 bases; junction bases outside the gene matches: 7. CDR1 and CDR2 (germline): DFQATT, SNEGSKA (reference sequence). The CDR3 DNA sequence: TGCAGTGCTAGAGCGGTTAGCGGGAGTGGCAATGAGCAGTTCTTC. It translates to CSARAVSGSGNEQFF.

In the case of this clonotype: A much larger clone differs by one base, so this may be a read error. The chain employs TRBV20-1 and TRBJ2-1, with D possibly TRBD1 on 7 matching bases. TRBJ2-5 explains the end of the DNA better; the J call may be wrong. This CDR3 is built from 15 residues. Per the germline V gene, CDR1 is DFQATT and CDR2 is SNEGSKA (reference sequence). DNA of the CDR3: TGCAGTGCTCTTAAGGGGGCTAGCGCCAGGGAGACCCAGTACTTC. It translates to CSALKGASARETQYF.

This clonotype has a count of ten or more. This sequence joins TRBV6-5 and TRBJ2-5, with no clear D. This CDR3 contains 14 residues. V was clipped by 0 bases and J by 5 bases, with 10 bases between them. Per germline, CDR1 MNHEY and CDR2 SVGAGI. CDR3 amino acids: CASSYSMFWETQYF. CDR3 coding DNA: TGTGCCAGCAGTTACTCGATGTTTTGGGAGACCCAGTACTTC.

V gene TRBV6-1 combines with J gene TRBJ1-3; D possibly corresponds to TRBD1 (5 bases). The ends were cut back, 7 bases at V and 4 bases at J, with 11 bases in the middle. CDR3 length: 13 amino acids. Germline V CDR1 and CDR2: MNHNS, SASEGT. The CDR3 protein is CASNRFLGNTIYF. CDR3 nucleotides: TGTGCCAGCAACAGGTTTTTGGGAAACACCATATATTTT.

This clonotype has only a few counts. The chain employs TRBV28 and TRBJ1-2, with a possible D match to TRBD1 (5 bases). V lost 3 bases and J lost 8, with 19 bases in between. This CDR3 has 15 residues. The germline gives CDR1 MDHEN, CDR2 SYDVKM. The CDR3 DNA reads as TGTGCCAGCAGTTTCCCCACGGGGGGGAAATGGGGCTACACCTTC. This encodes CASSFPTGGKWGYTF.